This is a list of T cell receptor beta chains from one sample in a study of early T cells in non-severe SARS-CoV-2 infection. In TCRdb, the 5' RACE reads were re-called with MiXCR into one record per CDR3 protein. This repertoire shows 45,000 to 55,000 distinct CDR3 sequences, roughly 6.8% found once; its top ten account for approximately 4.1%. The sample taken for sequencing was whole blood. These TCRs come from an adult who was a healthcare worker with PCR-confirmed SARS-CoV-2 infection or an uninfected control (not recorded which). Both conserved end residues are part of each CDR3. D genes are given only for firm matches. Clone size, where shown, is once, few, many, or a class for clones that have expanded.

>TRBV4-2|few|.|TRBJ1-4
CASSPATGYEKLFF
TGTGCCAGCAGTCCAGCCACGGGTTATGAAAAACTGTTTTTT
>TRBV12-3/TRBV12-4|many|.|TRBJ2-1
CASGYQAPYNEQFF
TGTGCCAGCGGCTACCAAGCGCCGTACAATGAGCAGTTCTTC
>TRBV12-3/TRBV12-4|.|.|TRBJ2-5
CASRGGTPGQETQYF
TGTGCCAGCAGGGGGGGAACCCCTGGGCAAGAGACCCAGTACTTC
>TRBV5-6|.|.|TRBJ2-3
CASSLGRGPSRGQYF
TGTGCCAGCAGCTTGGGAAGGGGACCAAGTCGGGGGCAGTATTTT
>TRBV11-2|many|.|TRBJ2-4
CASRTPGGAKNIQYF
TGTGCCAGCAGGACTCCCGGGGGCGCCAAAAACATTCAGTACTTC
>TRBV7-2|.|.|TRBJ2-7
CASTSPFTSYEQYF
TGTGCCAGCACCTCGCCTTTTACATCCTACGAGCAGTACTTC
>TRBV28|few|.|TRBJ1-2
CASSLYAGGIFGYTF
TGTGCCAGCAGTCTATACGCGGGAGGGATTTTTGGCTACACCTTC
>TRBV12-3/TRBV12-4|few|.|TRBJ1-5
CASSFGRQPQHF
TGTGCCAGCAGTTTTGGTAGGCAGCCCCAGCATTTT
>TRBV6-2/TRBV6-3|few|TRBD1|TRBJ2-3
CASRGQGKSDTQYF
TGTGCCAGTCGCGGACAGGGGAAGTCAGATACGCAGTATTTT
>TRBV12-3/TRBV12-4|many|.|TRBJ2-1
CASSLGGDYNEQFF
TGTGCCAGCAGTTTAGGCGGGGATTACAATGAGCAGTTCTTC
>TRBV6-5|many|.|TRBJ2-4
CASPVPSLSYLRLDIQYF
TGTGCCAGCCCAGTCCCAAGTCTTAGCTACTTACGGTTGGACATTCAGTACTTC
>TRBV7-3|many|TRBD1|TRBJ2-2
CASSLTGSTTGELFF
TGTGCCAGCAGCCTGACAGGGTCGACCACCGGGGAGCTGTTTTTT
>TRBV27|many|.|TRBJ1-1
CASLKSRRGSGSAEAFF
TGTGCCAGCCTCAAGTCAAGGAGGGGTTCGGGGTCGGCTGAAGCTTTCTTT
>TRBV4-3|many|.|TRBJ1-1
CASSQQAIGTEAFF
TGCGCCAGCAGCCAACAGGCCATTGGCACTGAAGCTTTCTTT
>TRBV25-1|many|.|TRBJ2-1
CASSGDEQFF
TGTGCCAGCAGTGGGGATGAGCAGTTCTTC
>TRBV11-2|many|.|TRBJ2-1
CASSLVGGSEQFF
TGTGCCAGCAGCTTAGTCGGCGGCAGTGAGCAGTTCTTC
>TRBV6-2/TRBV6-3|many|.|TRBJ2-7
CASSLPTGDTYEQYF
TGTGCCAGCAGTTTACCGACAGGTGATACCTACGAGCAGTACTTC
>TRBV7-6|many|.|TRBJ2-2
CASSLVAGTNTGELFF
TGTGCCAGCAGCTTAGTTGCAGGGACGAACACCGGGGAGCTGTTTTTT
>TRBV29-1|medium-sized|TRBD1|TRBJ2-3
CSVRGRNTDTQYF
TGCAGCGTTAGGGGGCGTAACACAGATACGCAGTATTTT
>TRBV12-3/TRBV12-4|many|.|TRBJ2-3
CASTPDSDTQYF
TGTGCCAGCACTCCGGACTCAGATACGCAGTATTTT
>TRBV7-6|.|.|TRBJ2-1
CASSPGAGIGEQFF
TGTGCCAGCAGCCCCGGGGCGGGTATAGGGGAGCAGTTCTTC
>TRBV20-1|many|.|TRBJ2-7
CSVRGGAFYEQYF
TGCAGTGTCAGGGGCGGGGCTTTCTACGAGCAGTACTTC
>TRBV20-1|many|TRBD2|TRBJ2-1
CSVPSGGANYNEQFF
TGCAGTGTCCCCAGCGGGGGGGCTAACTACAATGAGCAGTTCTTC
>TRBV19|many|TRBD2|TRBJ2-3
CASNAHKGLLDTQYF
TGTGCCAGTAACGCGCATAAGGGACTATTAGATACGCAGTATTTT
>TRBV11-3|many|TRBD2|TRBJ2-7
CASSYRAGQSSYEQYF
TGTGCCAGCAGCTACAGAGCGGGGCAAAGCTCCTACGAGCAGTACTTC
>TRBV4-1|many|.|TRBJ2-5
CASSPGGQRFQETQYF
TGCGCCAGCAGCCCTGGAGGACAGAGATTCCAAGAGACCCAGTACTTC
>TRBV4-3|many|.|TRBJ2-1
CASSRGVGSNEQFF
TGCGCCAGCAGCCGCGGGGTAGGATCCAATGAGCAGTTCTTC
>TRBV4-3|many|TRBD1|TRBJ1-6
CASSGNRGSSPLHF
TGCGCCAGCAGCGGTAACAGGGGGTCATCACCCCTCCACTTT
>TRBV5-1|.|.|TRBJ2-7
CASSFRAGTEQYF
TGCGCCAGCAGCTTTCGAGCAGGGACCGAGCAGTACTTC
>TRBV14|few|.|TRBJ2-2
CASSQIPTGELFF
TGTGCCAGCAGCCAGATCCCCACCGGGGAGCTGTTTTTT
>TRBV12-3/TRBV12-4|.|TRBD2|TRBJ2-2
CASSPTPGSGAYTGELFF
TGTGCCAGCAGTCCAACACCCGGTAGCGGGGCATACACCGGGGAGCTGTTTTTT
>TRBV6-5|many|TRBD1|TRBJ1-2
CASTHRGGQGLREYGYTF
TGTGCCAGCACCCACCGGGGGGGACAGGGCCTTCGAGAATATGGCTACACCTTC
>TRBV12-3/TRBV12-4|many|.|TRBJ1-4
CASSFSGRGGEKLFF
TGTGCCAGCAGTTTTTCTGGCAGGGGCGGTGAAAAACTGTTTTTT
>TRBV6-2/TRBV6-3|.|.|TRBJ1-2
CASSPPGVHGYTF
TGTGCCAGCAGTCCACCAGGGGTGCATGGCTACACCTTC
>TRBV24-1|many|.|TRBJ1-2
CATRRGGNYGYTF
TGTGCCACCAGGAGGGGGGGTAACTATGGCTACACCTTC
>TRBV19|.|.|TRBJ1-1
CASTSTSNTEAFF
TGTGCCAGTACCTCGACATCGAACACTGAAGCTTTCTTT
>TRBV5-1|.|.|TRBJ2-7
CASSLDTEGYEQYF
TGCGCCAGCAGCTTGGACACTGAGGGCTACGAGCAGTACTTC
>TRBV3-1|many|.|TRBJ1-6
CASSQMGYSYNSPLHF
TGTGCCAGCAGCCAAATGGGGTACTCCTATAATTCACCCCTCCACTTT
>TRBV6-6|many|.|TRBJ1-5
CASDGGLGNQPQHF
TGTGCCAGCGACGGGGGACTGGGCAATCAGCCCCAGCATTTT
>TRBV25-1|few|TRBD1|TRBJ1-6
CASRATGGSSYNSPLHF
TGTGCCAGCCGAGCTACAGGGGGGAGCTCCTATAATTCACCCCTCCACTTT
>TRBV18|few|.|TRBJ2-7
CASSPPQGGDEQYF
TGTGCCAGCTCACCACCGCAAGGTGGGGACGAGCAGTACTTC
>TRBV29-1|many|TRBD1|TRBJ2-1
CSVRDRRSYNEQFF
TGCAGCGTCCGGGACAGGAGGTCCTACAATGAGCAGTTCTTC
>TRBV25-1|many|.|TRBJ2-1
CAAGLTGYAYNEQFF
TGTGCCGCTGGCTTAACAGGGTACGCCTACAATGAGCAGTTCTTC
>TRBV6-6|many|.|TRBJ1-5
CASGLTGVANQPQHF
TGTGCCAGCGGCTTAACAGGAGTGGCGAATCAGCCCCAGCATTTT
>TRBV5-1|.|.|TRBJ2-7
CASSLDGQRSYEQYF
TGCGCCAGCAGCTTGGACGGTCAGCGCTCCTACGAGCAGTACTTC
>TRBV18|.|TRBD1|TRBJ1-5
CASSPRQGQDNQPQHF
TGTGCCAGCTCACCTCGACAGGGCCAGGACAATCAGCCCCAGCATTTT
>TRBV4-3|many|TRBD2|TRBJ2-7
CASSQVGAGGPYEQYF
TGCGCCAGCAGCCAAGTGGGAGCGGGGGGTCCCTACGAGCAGTACTTC
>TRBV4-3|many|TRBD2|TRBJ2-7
CASSLTSGGYEQYF
TGCGCCAGCAGCCTCACTAGCGGGGGCTACGAGCAGTACTTC
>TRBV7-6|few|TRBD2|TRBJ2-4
CASSPSAGGLAKNIQYF
TGTGCCAGCAGCCCTTCAGCGGGGGGACTAGCCAAAAACATTCAGTACTTC
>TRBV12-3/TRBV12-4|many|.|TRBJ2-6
CASTETGVSGANVLTF
TGTGCCAGCACCGAGACAGGAGTCTCTGGGGCCAACGTCCTGACTTTC
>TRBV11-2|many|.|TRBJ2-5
CASSLMVETQYF
TGTGCCAGCAGCTTAATGGTGGAGACCCAGTACTTC
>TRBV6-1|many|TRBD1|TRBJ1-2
CASRVTGEGYTF
TGTGCCAGCAGGGTGACAGGGGAAGGCTACACCTTC
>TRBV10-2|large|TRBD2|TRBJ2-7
CASTPGLAGSEQYF
TGCGCCAGCACCCCGGGACTAGCGGGGTCCGAGCAGTACTTC